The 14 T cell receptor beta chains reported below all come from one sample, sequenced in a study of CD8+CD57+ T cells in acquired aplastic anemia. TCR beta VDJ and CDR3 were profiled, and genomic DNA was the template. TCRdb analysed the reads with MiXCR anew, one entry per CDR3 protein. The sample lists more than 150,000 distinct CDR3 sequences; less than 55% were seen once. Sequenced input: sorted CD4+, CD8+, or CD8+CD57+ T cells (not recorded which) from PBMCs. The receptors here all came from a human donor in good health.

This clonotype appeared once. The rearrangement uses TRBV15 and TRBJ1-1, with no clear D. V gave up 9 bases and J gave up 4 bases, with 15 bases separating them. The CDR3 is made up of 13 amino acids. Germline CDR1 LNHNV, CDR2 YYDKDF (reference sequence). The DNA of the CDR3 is TGTGCCACAAGGCGGGAGCTAGGCACTGAAGCTTTCTTT. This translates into CATRRELGTEAFF.

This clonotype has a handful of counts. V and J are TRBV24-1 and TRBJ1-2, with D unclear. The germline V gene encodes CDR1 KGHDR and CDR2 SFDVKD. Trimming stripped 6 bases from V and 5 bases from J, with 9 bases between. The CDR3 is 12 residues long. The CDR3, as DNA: TGTGCCACCAGTTTCTCACTTTATGGCTACACCTTC. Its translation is CATSFSLYGYTF.

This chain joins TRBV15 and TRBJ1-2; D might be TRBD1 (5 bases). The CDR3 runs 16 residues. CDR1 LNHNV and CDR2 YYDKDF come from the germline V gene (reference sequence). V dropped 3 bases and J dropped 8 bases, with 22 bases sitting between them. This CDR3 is CATSRGRDGGVRGYTF. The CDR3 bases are TGTGCCACCAGCAGGGGACGCGACGGTGGGGTTAGGGGCTACACCTTC.

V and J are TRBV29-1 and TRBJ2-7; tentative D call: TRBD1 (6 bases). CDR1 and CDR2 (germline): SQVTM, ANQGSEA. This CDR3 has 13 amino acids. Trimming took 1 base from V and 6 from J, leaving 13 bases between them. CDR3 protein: CSVEGQGNAEQYF. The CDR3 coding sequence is TGCAGCGTTGAAGGGCAGGGGAATGCCGAGCAGTACTTC.

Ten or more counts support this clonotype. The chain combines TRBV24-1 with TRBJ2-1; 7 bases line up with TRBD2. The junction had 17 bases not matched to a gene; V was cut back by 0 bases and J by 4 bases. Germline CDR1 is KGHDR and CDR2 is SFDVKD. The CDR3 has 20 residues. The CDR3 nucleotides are TGTGCCACCAGTGATTTGGGGACGGCGGGGACTACACACTGGTACAATGAGCAGTTCTTC. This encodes CATSDLGTAGTTHWYNEQFF.

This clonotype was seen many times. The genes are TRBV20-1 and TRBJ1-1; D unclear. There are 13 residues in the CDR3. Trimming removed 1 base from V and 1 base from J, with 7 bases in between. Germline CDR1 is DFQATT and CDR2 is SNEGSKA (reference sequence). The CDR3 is CSARADPNTEAFF. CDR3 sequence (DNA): TGCAGTGCTAGAGCAGATCCGAACACTGAAGCTTTCTTT.

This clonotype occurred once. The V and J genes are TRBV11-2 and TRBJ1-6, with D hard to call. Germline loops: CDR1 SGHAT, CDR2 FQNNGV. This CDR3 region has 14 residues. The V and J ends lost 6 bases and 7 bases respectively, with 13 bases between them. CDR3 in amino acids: CASRWTGGNSPLHF. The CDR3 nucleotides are TGTGCCAGCAGATGGACCGGCGGAAATTCACCCCTCCACTTT.

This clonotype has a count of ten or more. The CDR3 reads CASIRDRGGTEAFF. CDR3 nucleotide sequence: TGTGCCAGCATCCGGGACAGGGGGGGGACTGAAGCTTTCTTT. The chain couples TRBV2 to TRBJ1-1, with 11 bases lining up with TRBD1. From germline, CDR1 is SNHLY and CDR2 FYNNEI. The CDR3 is made up of 14 amino acids. Trimming removed 7 bases from V and 5 bases from J; junction bases left unmatched: 6. Using reference TRBV2 and TRBJ1-1 for the parts outside the CDR3, the full variable domain is EPEVTQTPSHQVTQMGQEVILRCVPISNHLYFYWYRQILGQKVEFLVSFYNNEISEKSEIFDDQFSVERPDGSNFTLKIRSTKLEDSAMYFCASIRDRGGTEAFFGQGTRLTVV.

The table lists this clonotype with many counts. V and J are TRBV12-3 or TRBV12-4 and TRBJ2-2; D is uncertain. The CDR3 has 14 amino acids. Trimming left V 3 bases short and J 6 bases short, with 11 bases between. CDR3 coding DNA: TGTGCCAGCAGTTTGGGGTTTTACGCCGGGGAGCTGTTTTTT. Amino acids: CASSLGFYAGELFF.

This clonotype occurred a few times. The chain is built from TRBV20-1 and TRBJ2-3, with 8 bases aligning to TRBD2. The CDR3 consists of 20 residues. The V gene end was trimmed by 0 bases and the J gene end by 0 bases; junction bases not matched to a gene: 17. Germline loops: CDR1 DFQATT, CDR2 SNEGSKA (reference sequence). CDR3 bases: TGCAGTGCTAGAGATAGACTAGCGCGGGGCAACCTCGCTAGCACAGATACGCAGTATTTT. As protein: CSARDRLARGNLASTDTQYF.

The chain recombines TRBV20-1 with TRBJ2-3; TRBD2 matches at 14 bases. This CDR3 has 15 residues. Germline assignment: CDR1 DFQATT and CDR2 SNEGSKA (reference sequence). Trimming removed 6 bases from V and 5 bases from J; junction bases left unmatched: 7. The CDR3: CSARTSGGQGDTQYF. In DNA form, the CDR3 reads TGCAGTGCAAGGACTAGCGGGGGGCAAGGAGATACGCAGTATTTT.

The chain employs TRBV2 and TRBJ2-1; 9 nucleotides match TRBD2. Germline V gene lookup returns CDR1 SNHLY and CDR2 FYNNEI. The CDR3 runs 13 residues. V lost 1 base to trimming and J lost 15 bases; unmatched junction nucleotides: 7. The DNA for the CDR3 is TGTGCCAGCAGTGAAGTTCCAAGCGGGGGGATGTTCTTC. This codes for CASSEVPSGGMFF. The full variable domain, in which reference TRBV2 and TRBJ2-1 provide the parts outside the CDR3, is EPEVTQTPSHQVTQMGQEVILRCVPISNHLYFYWYRQILGQKVEFLVSFYNNEISEKSEIFDDQFSVERPDGSNFTLKIRSTKLEDSAMYFCASSEVPSGGMFFGPGTRLTVL.

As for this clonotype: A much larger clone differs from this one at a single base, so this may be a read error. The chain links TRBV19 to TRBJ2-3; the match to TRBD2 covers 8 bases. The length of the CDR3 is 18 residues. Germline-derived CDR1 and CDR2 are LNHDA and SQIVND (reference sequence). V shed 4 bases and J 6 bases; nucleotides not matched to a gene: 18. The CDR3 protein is CASSTGWSSGTFWDTQYF. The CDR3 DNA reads TGTGCCAGTAGTACAGGGTGGAGTAGCGGGACGTTTTGGGATACGCAGTATTTT.

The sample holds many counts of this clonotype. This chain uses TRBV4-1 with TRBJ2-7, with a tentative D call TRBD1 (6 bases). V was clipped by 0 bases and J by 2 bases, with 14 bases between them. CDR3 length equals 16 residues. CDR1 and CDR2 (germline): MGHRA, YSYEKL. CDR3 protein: CASSQDIRGRAYEQYF. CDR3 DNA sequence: TGCGCCAGCAGCCAAGATATCAGGGGCCGCGCCTACGAGCAGTACTTC.